This TCR beta chain emerged from a study of OX40 agonist ivuxolimab in advanced cancers. Whole-study results and caveats: A proportion of nonresponders additionally exhibited low normalized T-cell clonal expansion.

Here immunoSEQ multiplex PCR was the method, and the copy in TCRdb shows in-frame clones only, minus some. The table records 95,000 to 150,000 clones, 93% of them present only once. V was cut by 2 bases and J by 4 bases, with 8 bases left in between. The CDR3 runs to 13 residues. From germline, CDR1 is MNHNY and CDR2 SVGAGI (reference sequence). Note on this clone: Its specificity is not known.

The TCR comes from an adult with an advanced solid tumor such as melanoma, head and neck, liver or kidney cancer. This sequence joins TRBV6-6 and TRBJ1-1; D unclear. Sequenced material: CD4+ or CD8+ T cells sorted from blood, taken in a trial of the OX40 agonist ivuxolimab. This CDR3 is CASSYGEGTEAFF. DNA of the CDR3: TGTGCCAGCAGTTACGGCGAGGGCACTGAAGCTTTCTTT.